This is a list of T cell receptor beta chains from one sample in a study of blood T cell repertoires in COVID-19. TCRdb's copy holds only in-frame clones and misses some; the assay was immunoSEQ multiplex PCR. There are roughly 360,000 clones in the sample; 70% to 90% occur only once, and around 0.97% lies in the top ten. Specimen: PBMCs or T cells enriched from blood (not recorded which). Receptors originate from a woman younger than 45 with acute COVID-19. Each CDR3 is given with its conserved first and last residue. D genes are given only for firm matches. The size of a clone is reported for some rows only, either as once, few or many, or as a class for expanded clones.

few | TRBJ2-1 | 17 | TRBD2 | TRBV25-1 | CASSESPAGGNYNEQFF | TGTGCCAGCAGTGAATCACCAGCGGGGGGGAATTACAATGAGCAGTTCTTC
. | TRBJ2-7 | 15 | . | TRBV7-2 | CASSLPTGLAGEQYF | TGTGCCAGCAGCCTCCCTACAGGGTTGGCAGGGGAGCAGTACTTC
. | TRBJ2-6 | 14 | . | TRBV3-1/TRBV3-2 | CASSQGGRAGVLTF | TGTGCCAGCAGCCAAGGAGGCAGGGCTGGGGTCCTGACTTTC
. | TRBJ1-2 | 12 | . | TRBV5-6 | CASSLATRGYTF | TGTGCCAGCAGCTTGGCCACCAGAGGCTACACCTTC
few | TRBJ2-7 | 12 | TRBD1 | TRBV29-1 | CSVLTGAYEQYF | TGCAGCGTTTTAACAGGGGCCTACGAGCAGTACTTC
. | TRBJ1-5 | 13 | . | TRBV14 | CASSQNRAQPQHF | TGTGCCAGCAGCCAAAACAGGGCTCAGCCCCAGCATTTT
. | TRBJ2-7 | 14 | . | TRBV27 | CASSLDVGSYEQYF | TGTGCCAGCAGTTTAGATGTCGGGAGCTACGAGCAGTACTTC
. | TRBJ1-5 | 16 | TRBD1 | TRBV24-1 | CATSDSGQGAHQPQHF | TGTGCCACCAGTGACTCAGGACAGGGGGCGCATCAGCCCCAGCATTTT
. | TRBJ1-5 | 15 | TRBD1 | TRBV19 | CASSTVDRGNVAQHF | TGTGCCAGTAGTACGGTCGACAGGGGTAATGTGGCCCAGCATTTT
. | TRBJ1-4 | 14 | TRBD1 | TRBV7-9 | CASSLTGGNEKLFF | TGTGCCAGCAGCCTAACAGGGGGTAATGAAAAACTGTTTTTT
. | TRBJ1-1 | 15 | . | TRBV4-3 | CASSQSGGMNTEAFF | TGCGCCAGCAGCCAAAGCGGCGGAATGAACACTGAAGCTTTCTTT
. | TRBJ2-1 | 15 | . | TRBV10-3 | CAISEGQRTYNEQFF | TGTGCCATCAGCGAAGGACAGCGTACCTACAATGAGCAGTTCTTC
once | TRBJ2-3 | 14 | TRBD1 | TRBV5-6 | CASSLPMGQRTQYF | TGTGCCAGCAGCTTGCCGATGGGACAGCGAACGCAGTATTTT
. | TRBJ1-2 | 13 | . | TRBV7-9 | CASSLGENYGYTF | TGTGCCAGCAGCTTAGGCGAAAACTATGGCTACACCTTC
many | TRBJ2-7 | 13 | TRBD1 | TRBV10-1 | CASRGGQAYEQYF | TGCGCCAGCAGGGGCGGACAGGCATACGAGCAGTACTTC
. | TRBJ2-7 | 15 | TRBD1 | TRBV19 | CASSIGGTGTYEQYF | TGTGCCAGTAGTATAGGAGGGACAGGGACTTACGAGCAGTACTTC
. | TRBJ2-2 | 15 | TRBD1 | TRBV29-1 | CSVGTGQGNTGELFF | TGCAGCGTTGGAACGGGACAGGGCAACACCGGGGAGCTGTTTTTT
. | TRBJ1-2 | 17 | TRBD1 | TRBV3-1/TRBV3-2 | CASSQIEDRDIDYGYTF | TGTGCCAGCAGCCAGATAGAGGACAGGGATATTGACTATGGCTACACCTTC
. | TRBJ2-7 | 16 | TRBD1 | TRBV5-1 | CASSLVPGGPSYEQYF | TGCGCCAGCAGCTTGGTACCAGGGGGCCCCTCCTACGAGCAGTACTTC
. | TRBJ2-2 | 15 | TRBD1 | TRBV6-5 | CASSYRPGGTGELFF | TGTGCCAGCAGTTACAGGCCAGGGGGCACCGGGGAGCTGTTTTTT
. | TRBJ1-1 | 13 | . | TRBV5-1 | CASSSRGNTEAFF | TGCGCCAGTTCCTCCAGGGGTAACACTGAAGCTTTCTTT
. | TRBJ2-7 | 16 | TRBD1 | TRBV30 | CAWQSLGTGTSYEQYF | TGTGCCTGGCAATCCTTGGGGACAGGGACCTCCTACGAGCAGTACTTC
. | TRBJ2-7 | 12 | . | TRBV29-1 | CSVVGGLYEQYF | TGCAGCGTTGTCGGTGGACTCTACGAGCAGTACTTC
few | TRBJ1-1 | 14 | TRBD1 | TRBV18 | CASSPSTGDTEAFF | TGTGCCAGCTCACCCTCGACAGGGGACACTGAAGCTTTCTTT
once | TRBJ2-5 | 11 | . | TRBV20-1 | CSALNQETQYF | TGCAGTGCTTTAAACCAAGAGACCCAGTACTTC
. | TRBJ2-1 | 16 | TRBD2 | TRBV7-8 | CASSLLGLAGAGEQFF | TGTGCCAGCAGCCTCCTGGGACTAGCGGGGGCGGGGGAGCAGTTCTTC
. | TRBJ1-1 | 15 | TRBD1 | TRBV19 | CASSPLEGAATEAFF | TGTGCCAGTAGTCCCCTGGAGGGGGCGGCCACTGAAGCTTTCTTT
once | TRBJ1-1 | 15 | TRBD1 | TRBV6-5 | CASSRDRGLYTEAFF | TGTGCCAGCAGCAGAGACAGGGGGCTATATACTGAAGCTTTCTTT
. | TRBJ2-7 | 13 | . | TRBV9 | CASSLQGAYEQYF | TGTGCCAGCAGCCTACAAGGAGCCTACGAGCAGTACTTC
once | TRBJ2-7 | 14 | TRBD2 | TRBV5-1 | CASTGGQESHEQYF | TGCGCCAGCACGGGAGGTCAGGAGAGCCACGAGCAGTACTTC
. | TRBJ2-2 | 16 | TRBD1 | TRBV10-3 | CAIRVDRGPHTGELFF | TGTGCCATCAGGGTGGACAGGGGGCCCCACACCGGGGAGCTGTTTTTT
. | TRBJ1-1 | 15 | . | TRBV6-5 | CASTLGGGYGTEAFF | TGTGCCAGCACCCTAGGCGGGGGCTATGGCACTGAAGCTTTCTTT
. | TRBJ1-1 | 15 | TRBD1 | TRBV5-1 | CASSPRQGMNTEAFF | TGCGCCAGCAGCCCTAGACAGGGCATGAACACTGAAGCTTTCTTT
. | TRBJ2-3 | 14 | TRBD2 | TRBV7-9 | CASSPGTSGVTQYF | TGTGCCAGCAGCCCTGGGACTAGCGGGGTAACGCAGTATTTT
. | TRBJ1-1 | 14 | . | TRBV3-1/TRBV3-2 | CASSQGAGRSEAFF | TGTGCCAGCAGCCAAGGGGCAGGGCGGTCTGAAGCTTTCTTT
few | TRBJ2-3 | 18 | TRBD2 | TRBV5-6 | CASSLGPLLAGVTDTQYF | TGTGCCAGCAGCTTGGGCCCTTTACTAGCGGGGGTCACAGATACGCAGTATTTT
. | TRBJ1-3 | 13 | . | TRBV6-2/TRBV6-3 | CASSSDSPNTIYF | TGTGCCAGCAGTTCCGACAGTCCGAACACCATATATTTT
. | TRBJ1-2 | 14 | TRBD1 | TRBV3-1/TRBV3-2 | CASTQTGTGNGYTF | TGTGCCAGCACACAAACCGGGACAGGGAACGGCTACACCTTC
. | TRBJ2-7 | 16 | TRBD2 | TRBV5-6 | CASSKATSGESYEQYF | TGTGCCAGCAGCAAGGCGACTAGCGGGGAAAGCTACGAGCAGTACTTC
. | TRBJ1-2 | 15 | TRBD1 | TRBV7-2 | CASSFYGQGSYGYTF | TGTGCCAGCAGCTTTTACGGACAGGGCTCCTATGGCTACACCTTC
. | TRBJ1-6 | 13 | TRBD1 | TRBV5-1 | CASSADRNSPLHF | TGCGCCAGCAGCGCGGACAGGAATTCACCCCTCCACTTT
. | TRBJ1-2 | 15 | TRBD1 | TRBV7-2 | CASSAGGGGAYGYTF | TGTGCCAGCAGCGCAGGGGGCGGGGGAGCCTATGGCTACACCTTC
. | TRBJ1-5 | 15 | TRBD1 | TRBV19 | CASSPGPGGGQPQHF | TGTGCCAGTAGTCCCGGTCCAGGGGGCGGTCAGCCCCAGCATTTT
. | TRBJ1-1 | 12 | . | TRBV29-1 | CSVEESRTEAFF | TGCAGCGTTGAAGAGTCCAGGACTGAAGCTTTCTTT
few | TRBJ2-7 | 14 | TRBD1 | TRBV6-5 | CASSLNRGHDEQYF | TGTGCCAGCAGTTTAAACAGGGGGCACGACGAGCAGTACTTC
. | TRBJ1-1 | 13 | . | TRBV12-3/TRBV12-4 | CASSFGSGTEAFF | TGTGCCAGCAGTTTTGGGTCAGGCACTGAAGCTTTCTTT
few | TRBJ2-1 | 17 | TRBD2 | TRBV15 | CATSRPSGGASYNEQFF | TGTGCCACCAGCAGACCTAGCGGGGGGGCCTCCTACAATGAGCAGTTCTTC
. | TRBJ2-1 | 17 | TRBD1 | TRBV6-1 | CASSAMTGAQLFNEQFF | TGTGCCAGCAGTGCGATGACAGGGGCGCAGTTATTCAATGAGCAGTTCTTC
. | TRBJ2-3 | 15 | . | TRBV29-1 | CSVDASARSTDTQYF | TGCAGCGTTGATGCTAGCGCCCGTAGCACAGATACGCAGTATTTT
. | TRBJ1-5 | 17 | . | TRBV11-2 | CASSLNLNSGLNQPQHF | TGTGCCAGCAGCTTAAACCTCAACAGTGGCCTTAATCAGCCCCAGCATTTT
. | TRBJ2-2 | 17 | . | TRBV30 | CAWSVGLTVVSTGELFF | TGTGCCTGGAGCGTCGGACTGACGGTCGTTAGCACCGGGGAGCTGTTTTTT
once | TRBJ2-6 | 15 | . | TRBV19 | CASSRQVFGANVLTF | TGTGCCAGTAGTAGACAGGTTTTTGGGGCCAACGTCCTGACTTTC
. | TRBJ2-7 | 14 | . | TRBV6-5 | CASSYWQGSDEQYF | TGTGCCAGCAGTTATTGGCAGGGAAGCGACGAGCAGTACTTC
. | TRBJ1-1 | 14 | . | TRBV9 | CASSVLETGAEAFF | TGTGCCAGCAGCGTATTGGAGACAGGTGCTGAAGCTTTCTTT
. | TRBJ2-2 | 15 | TRBD1 | TRBV5-1 | CASSFGDRDTGELFF | TGCGCCAGCAGCTTTGGGGACAGGGACACCGGGGAGCTGTTTTTT
. | TRBJ1-1 | 13 | . | TRBV29-1 | CSVALDSSTEAFF | TGCAGCGTTGCCTTAGACAGTTCCACTGAAGCTTTCTTT